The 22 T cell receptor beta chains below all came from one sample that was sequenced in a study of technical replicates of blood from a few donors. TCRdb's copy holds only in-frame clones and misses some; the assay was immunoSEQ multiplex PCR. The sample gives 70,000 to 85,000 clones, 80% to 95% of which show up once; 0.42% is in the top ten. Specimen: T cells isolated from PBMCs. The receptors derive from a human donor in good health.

The CDR3 region is CASSLSRGYGGELFF. Written as DNA, the CDR3 is TGTGCCAGCAGTTTATCCAGGGGATACGGCGGGGAGCTGTTTTTT. This chain links TRBV28 with TRBJ2-2; TRBD1 might be the D (6 bases). Trimming removed 1 base at V and 7 bases at J, with 13 bases between. The CDR3 sequence is 15 residues long. Germline CDR1 and CDR2: MDHEN and SYDVKM.

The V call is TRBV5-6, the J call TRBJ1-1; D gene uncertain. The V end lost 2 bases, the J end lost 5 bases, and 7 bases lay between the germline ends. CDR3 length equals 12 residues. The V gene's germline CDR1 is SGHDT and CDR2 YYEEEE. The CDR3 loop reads CASSFGLTEAFF. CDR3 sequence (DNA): TGTGCCAGCAGCTTCGGTCTGACTGAAGCTTTCTTT.

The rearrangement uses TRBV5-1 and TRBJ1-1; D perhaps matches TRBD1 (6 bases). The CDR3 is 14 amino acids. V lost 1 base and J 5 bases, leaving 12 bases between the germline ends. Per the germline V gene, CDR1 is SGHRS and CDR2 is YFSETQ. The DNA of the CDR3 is TGCGCCAGCAGCTTGCGGGGGGCAGGAACTGAAGCTTTCTTT. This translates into CASSLRGAGTEAFF.

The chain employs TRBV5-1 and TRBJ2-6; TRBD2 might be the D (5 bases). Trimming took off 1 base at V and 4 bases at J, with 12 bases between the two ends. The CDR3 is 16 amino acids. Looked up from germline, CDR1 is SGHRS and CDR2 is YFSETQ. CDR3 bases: TGCGCCAGCAGCTTGAACTCGGGGAGAGGGGCCAACGTCCTGACTTTC. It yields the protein CASSLNSGRGANVLTF.

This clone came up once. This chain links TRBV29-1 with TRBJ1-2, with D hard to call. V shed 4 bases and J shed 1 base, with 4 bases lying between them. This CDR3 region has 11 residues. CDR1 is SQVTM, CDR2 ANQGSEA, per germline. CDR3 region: CSVVLNYGYTF. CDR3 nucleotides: TGCAGCGTTGTTCTTAACTATGGCTACACCTTC.

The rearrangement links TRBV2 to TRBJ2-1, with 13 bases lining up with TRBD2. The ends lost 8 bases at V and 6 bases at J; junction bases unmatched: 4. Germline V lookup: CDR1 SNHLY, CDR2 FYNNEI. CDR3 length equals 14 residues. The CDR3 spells CASAGLAGSNEQFF. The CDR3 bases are TGTGCCAGCGCGGGACTAGCGGGAAGCAATGAGCAGTTCTTC. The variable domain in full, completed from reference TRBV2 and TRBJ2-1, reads EPEVTQTPSHQVTQMGQEVILRCVPISNHLYFYWYRQILGQKVEFLVSFYNNEISEKSEIFDDQFSVERPDGSNFTLKIRSTKLEDSAMYFCASAGLAGSNEQFFGPGTRLTVL.

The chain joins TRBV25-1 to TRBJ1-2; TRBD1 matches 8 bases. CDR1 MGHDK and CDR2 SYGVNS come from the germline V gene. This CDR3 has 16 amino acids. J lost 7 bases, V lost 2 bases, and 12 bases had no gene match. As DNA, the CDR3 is TGTGCCAGCAGTGAAACACGTTTGACAGGGGTTGGTGGCTACACCTTC. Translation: CASSETRLTGVGGYTF.

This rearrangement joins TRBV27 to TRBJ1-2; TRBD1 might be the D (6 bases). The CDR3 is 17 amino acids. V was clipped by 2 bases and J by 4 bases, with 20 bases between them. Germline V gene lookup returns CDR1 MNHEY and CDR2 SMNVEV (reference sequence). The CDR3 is CASSLRQERRIGYGYTF. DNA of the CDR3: TGTGCCAGCAGTTTAAGACAGGAACGACGGATAGGCTATGGCTACACCTTC.

This chain's CDR3 is CASSPLDRGELFF. The CDR3 DNA follows: TGTGCCAGCTCACCCCTTGACAGGGGGGAACTGTTTTTT. This rearrangement joins TRBV18 to TRBJ1-4; 9 bases are shared with TRBD1. Looked up from germline, CDR1 is KGHSH and CDR2 is LQKENI. This CDR3 has 13 amino acids. J was trimmed by 12 bases and V by 3 bases; bases with no gene match: 5.

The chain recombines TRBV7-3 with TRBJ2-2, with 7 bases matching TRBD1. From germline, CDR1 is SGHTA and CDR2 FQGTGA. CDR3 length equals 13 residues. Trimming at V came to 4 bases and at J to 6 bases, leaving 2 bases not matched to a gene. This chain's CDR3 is CASSSTGSGELFF. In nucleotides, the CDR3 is TGTGCCAGCAGCTCGACAGGGTCCGGGGAGCTGTTTTTT.

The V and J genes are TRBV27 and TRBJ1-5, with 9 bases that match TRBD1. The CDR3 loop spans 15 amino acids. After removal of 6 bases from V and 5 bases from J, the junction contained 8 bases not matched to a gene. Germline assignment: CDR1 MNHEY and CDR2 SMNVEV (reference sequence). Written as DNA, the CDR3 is TGTGCCAGCAGCCTAACAGGGGGCGGGTATCAGCCCCAGCATTTT. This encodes CASSLTGGGYQPQHF.

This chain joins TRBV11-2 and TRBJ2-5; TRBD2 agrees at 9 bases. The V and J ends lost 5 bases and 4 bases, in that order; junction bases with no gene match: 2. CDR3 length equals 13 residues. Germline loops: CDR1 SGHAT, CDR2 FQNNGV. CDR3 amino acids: CASSLSGRETQYF. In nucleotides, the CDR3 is TGTGCCAGCAGCCTTAGCGGGAGAGAGACCCAGTACTTC.

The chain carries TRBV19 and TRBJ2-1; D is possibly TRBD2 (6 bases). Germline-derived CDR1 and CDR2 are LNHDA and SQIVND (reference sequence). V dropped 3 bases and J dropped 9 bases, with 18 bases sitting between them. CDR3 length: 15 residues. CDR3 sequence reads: CASSMERESSTEQFF. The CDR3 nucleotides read TGTGCCAGTAGTATGGAACGGGAGTCTTCTACTGAGCAGTTCTTC.

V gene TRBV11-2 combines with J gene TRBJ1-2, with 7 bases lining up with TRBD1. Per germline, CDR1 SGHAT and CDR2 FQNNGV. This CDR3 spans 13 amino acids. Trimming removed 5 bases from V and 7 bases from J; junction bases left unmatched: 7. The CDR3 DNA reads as TGTGCCAGCAGCCCGACAGGGTTGAGTGGCTACACCTTC. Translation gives CASSPTGLSGYTF. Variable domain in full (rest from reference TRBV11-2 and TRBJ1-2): EAGVAQSPRYKIIEKRQSVAFWCNPISGHATLYWYQQILGQGPKLLIQFQNNGVVDDSQLPKDRFSAERLKGVDSTLKIQPAKLEDSAVYLCASSPTGLSGYTFGSGTRLTVV.

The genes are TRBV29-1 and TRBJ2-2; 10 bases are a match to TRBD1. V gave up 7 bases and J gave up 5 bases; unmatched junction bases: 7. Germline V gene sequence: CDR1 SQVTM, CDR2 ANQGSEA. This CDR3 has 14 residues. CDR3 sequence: CSAGRTGGTGELFF. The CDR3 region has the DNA TGCAGCGCCGGGAGGACAGGGGGGACCGGGGAGCTGTTTTTT.

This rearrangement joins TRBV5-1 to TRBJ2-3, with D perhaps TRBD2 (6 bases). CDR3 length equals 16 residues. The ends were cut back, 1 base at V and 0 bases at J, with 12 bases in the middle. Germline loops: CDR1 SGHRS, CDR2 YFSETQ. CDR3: CASSLISAGSTDTQYF. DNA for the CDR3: TGCGCCAGCAGCTTGATTTCAGCGGGTAGCACAGATACGCAGTATTTT.

The CDR3 nucleotides are TGTGCCAGCAGCTTAGGACAGGGGAATGCTGGCTACACCTTC. Amino acid sequence: CASSLGQGNAGYTF. The V and J genes are TRBV7-9 and TRBJ1-2; 8 bases map to TRBD1. CDR3 size: 14 residues. Germline CDR1 is SEHNR and CDR2 is FQNEAQ (reference sequence). With 1 base clipped from V and 7 bases from J, the junction kept 5 bases outside the gene matches.

The CDR3 region has the DNA TGTGCCAGCGGATCAGCGGGAGCTACCCGGCTGTTTTTT. Translating it yields CASGSAGATRLFF. The chain links TRBV28 to TRBJ2-2; TRBD2 agrees at 8 bases. The CDR3 is made up of 13 amino acids. V was clipped by 8 bases and J by 13 bases; unmatched bases: 12. The germline gives CDR1 MDHEN, CDR2 SYDVKM.

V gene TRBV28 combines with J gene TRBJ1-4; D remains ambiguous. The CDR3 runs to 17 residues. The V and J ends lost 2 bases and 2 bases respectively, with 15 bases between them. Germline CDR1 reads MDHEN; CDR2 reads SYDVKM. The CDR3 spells CASSLGVGEATNEKLFF. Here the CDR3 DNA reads TGTGCCAGCAGTTTAGGAGTGGGAGAAGCGACTAATGAAAAACTGTTTTTT.

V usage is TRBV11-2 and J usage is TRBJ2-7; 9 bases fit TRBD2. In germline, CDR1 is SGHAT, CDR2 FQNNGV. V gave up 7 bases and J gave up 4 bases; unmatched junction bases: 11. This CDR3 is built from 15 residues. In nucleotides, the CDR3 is TGTGCCAGCACCTCCTCGCAGCGGGAGGTTTACGAGCAGTACTTC. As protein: CASTSSQREVYEQYF.

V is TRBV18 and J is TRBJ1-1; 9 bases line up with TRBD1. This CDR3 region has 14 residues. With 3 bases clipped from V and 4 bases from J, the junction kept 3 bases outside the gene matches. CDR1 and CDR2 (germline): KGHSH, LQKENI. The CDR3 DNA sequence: TGTGCCAGCTCACCCCCGACAGGGGGCACTGAAGCTTTCTTT. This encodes CASSPPTGGTEAFF.

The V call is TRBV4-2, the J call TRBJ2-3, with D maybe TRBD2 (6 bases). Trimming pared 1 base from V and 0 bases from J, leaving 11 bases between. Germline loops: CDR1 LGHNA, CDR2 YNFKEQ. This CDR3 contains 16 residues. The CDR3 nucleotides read TGTGCCAGCAGCCAAGGGTTAGGGACTAGCACAGATACGCAGTATTTT. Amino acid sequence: CASSQGLGTSTDTQYF.